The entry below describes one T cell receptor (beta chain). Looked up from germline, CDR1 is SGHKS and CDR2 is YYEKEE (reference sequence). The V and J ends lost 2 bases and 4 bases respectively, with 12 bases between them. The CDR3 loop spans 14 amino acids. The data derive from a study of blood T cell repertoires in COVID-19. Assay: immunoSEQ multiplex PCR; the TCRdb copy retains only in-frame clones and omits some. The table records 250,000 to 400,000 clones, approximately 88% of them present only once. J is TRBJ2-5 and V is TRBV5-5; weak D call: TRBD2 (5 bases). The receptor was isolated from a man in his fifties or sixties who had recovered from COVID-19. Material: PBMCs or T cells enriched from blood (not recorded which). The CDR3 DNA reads TGTGCCAGCAGCTTCCGAAGAGGAGGAGAGACCCAGTACTTC. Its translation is CASSFRRGGETQYF.